The clone carrying this T cell receptor beta chain was detected ten times or more. What it binds is unknown. Between the trimmed V and J ends, which lost 2 bases and 0 bases, there was a span of 11 bases. Per germline, CDR1 DFQATT and CDR2 SNEGSKA (reference sequence). This CDR3 contains 15 residues. These data come from a study of breast tumors, draining lymph nodes, adjacent tissues. Study outcomes and limitations: Tumor T cell lymph node origin was a supported hypothesis, not proven.

TCRdb reprocessed the multiplex PCR reads via MiXCR and lists one record per CDR3 protein. The sample contains fewer than 200,000 distinct CDR3 sequences, 33% of which appear only once. Axillary draining lymph nodes of breast cancer patients supplied the node samples. What was sequenced was axillary lymph node tissue. This TCR came from a female donor with breast cancer. Some clones in this sample may be carry-over from other donors' samples. The gene calls are TRBV20-1 and TRBJ1-5, with D maybe TRBD1 (6 bases). CDR3 sequence (DNA): TGCAGTGCTAGATCCAGGGGATATAGCAATCAGCCCCAGCATTTT. Residues: CSARSRGYSNQPQHF.